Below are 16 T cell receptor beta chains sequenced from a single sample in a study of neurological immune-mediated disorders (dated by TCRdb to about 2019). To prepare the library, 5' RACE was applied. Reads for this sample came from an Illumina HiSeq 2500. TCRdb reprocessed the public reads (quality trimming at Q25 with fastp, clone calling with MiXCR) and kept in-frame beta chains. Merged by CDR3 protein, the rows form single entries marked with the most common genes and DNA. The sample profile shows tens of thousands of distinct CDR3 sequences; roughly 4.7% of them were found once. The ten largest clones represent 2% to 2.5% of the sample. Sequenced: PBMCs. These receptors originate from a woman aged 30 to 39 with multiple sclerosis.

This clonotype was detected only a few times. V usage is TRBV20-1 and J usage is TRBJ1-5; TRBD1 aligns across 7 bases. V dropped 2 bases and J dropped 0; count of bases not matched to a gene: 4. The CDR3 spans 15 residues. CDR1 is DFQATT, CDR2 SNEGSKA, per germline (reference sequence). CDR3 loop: CSARLGTDSNQPQHF. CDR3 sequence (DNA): TGCAGTGCTAGATTGGGGACAGATAGCAATCAGCCCCAGCATTTT.

The CDR3 DNA sequence: TGTGCCAGCAGCCGACGGGCCCCAGATACGCAGTATTTT. This gives the protein CASSRRAPDTQYF. This sequence joins TRBV12-3 or TRBV12-4 and TRBJ2-3; D unclear. The CDR3 length is 13 residues. V was shortened by 6 bases and J by 4 bases, with 11 bases between the two germline ends.

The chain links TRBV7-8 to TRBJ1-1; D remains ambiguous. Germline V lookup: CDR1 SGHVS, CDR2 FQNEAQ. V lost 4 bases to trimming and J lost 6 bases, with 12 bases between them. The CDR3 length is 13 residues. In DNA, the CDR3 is TGTGCCAGCAGCTCACATGGAGCTGCTGAAGCTTTCTTT. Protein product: CASSSHGAAEAFF.

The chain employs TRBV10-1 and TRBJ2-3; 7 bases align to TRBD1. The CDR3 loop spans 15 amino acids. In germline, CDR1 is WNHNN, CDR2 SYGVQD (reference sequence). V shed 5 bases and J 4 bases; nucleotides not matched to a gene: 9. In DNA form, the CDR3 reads TGCGCCAGCAGTATGAACAGGGGACCCCCAGATACGCAGTATTTT. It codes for CASSMNRGPPDTQYF.

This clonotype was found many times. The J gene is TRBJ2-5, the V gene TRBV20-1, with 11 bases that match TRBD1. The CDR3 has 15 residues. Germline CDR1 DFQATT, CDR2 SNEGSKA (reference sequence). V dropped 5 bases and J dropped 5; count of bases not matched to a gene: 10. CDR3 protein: CSALLGQGAWETQYF. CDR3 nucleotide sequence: TGCAGTGCTCTCCTCGGACAGGGGGCATGGGAGACCCAGTACTTC.

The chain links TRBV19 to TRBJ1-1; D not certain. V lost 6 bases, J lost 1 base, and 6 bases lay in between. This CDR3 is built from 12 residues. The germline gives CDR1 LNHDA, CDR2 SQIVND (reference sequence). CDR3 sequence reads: CASRNRNTEAFF. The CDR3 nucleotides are TGTGCCAGTAGGAACAGGAACACTGAAGCTTTCTTT.

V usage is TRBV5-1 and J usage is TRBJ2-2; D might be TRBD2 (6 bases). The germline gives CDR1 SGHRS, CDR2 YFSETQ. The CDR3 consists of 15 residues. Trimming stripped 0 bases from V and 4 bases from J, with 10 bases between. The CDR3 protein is CASSLVQEGTGELFF. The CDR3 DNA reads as TGCGCCAGCAGCTTGGTTCAGGAGGGCACCGGGGAGCTGTTTTTT.

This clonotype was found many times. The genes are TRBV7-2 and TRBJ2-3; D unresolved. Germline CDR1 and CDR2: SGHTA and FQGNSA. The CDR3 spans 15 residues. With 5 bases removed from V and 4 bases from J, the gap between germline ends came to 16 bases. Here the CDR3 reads CASSVRSLDADTQYF. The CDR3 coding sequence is TGTGCCAGCAGCGTCCGGAGTTTAGACGCAGATACGCAGTATTTT.

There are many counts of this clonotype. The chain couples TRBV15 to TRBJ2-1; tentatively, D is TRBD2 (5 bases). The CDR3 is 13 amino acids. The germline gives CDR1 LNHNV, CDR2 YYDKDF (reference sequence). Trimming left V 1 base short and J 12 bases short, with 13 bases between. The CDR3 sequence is CATSRAPLAVQFF. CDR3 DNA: TGTGCCACCAGCAGAGCCCCTCTAGCTGTGCAGTTCTTC.

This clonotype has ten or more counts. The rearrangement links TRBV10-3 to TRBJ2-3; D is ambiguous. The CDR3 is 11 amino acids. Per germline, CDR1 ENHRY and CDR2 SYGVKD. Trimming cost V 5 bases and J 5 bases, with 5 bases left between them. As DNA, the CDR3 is TGTGCCATCAGTACTCAAGATACGCAGTATTTT. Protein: CAISTQDTQYF.

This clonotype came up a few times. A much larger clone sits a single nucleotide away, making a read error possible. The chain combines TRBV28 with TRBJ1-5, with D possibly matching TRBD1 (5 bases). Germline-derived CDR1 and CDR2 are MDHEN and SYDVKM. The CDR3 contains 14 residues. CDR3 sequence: CASSFQRGNQHQHF. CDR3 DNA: TGTGCCAGCAGTTTCCAGCGGGGCAATCAGCACCAGCATTTT.

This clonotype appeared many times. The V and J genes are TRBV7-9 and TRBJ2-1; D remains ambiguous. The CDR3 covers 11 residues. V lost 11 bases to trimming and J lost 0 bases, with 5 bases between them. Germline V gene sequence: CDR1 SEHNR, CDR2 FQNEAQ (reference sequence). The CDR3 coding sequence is TGTGCCGGAAGCTCCTACAATGAGCAGTTCTTC. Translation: CAGSSYNEQFF. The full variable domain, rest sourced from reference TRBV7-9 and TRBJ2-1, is DTGVSQNPRHKITKRGQNVTFRCDPISEHNRLYWYRQTLGQGPEFLTYFQNEAQLEKSRLLSDRFSAERPKGSFSTLEIQRTEQGDSAMYLCAGSSYNEQFFGPGTRLTVL.

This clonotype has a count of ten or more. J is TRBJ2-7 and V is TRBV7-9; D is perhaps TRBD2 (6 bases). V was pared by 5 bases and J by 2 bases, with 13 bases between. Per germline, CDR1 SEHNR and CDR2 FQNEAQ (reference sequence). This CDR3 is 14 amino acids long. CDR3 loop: CASSPPGTPYEQYF. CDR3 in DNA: TGTGCCAGCAGCCCTCCCGGGACTCCCTACGAGCAGTACTTC.

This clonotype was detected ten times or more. DNA of the CDR3: TGCAGCGACACTCAGCGGGTCCCCACAGATACGCAGTATTTT. Translated, it gives CSDTQRVPTDTQYF. V is TRBV20-1 and J is TRBJ2-3; D may be TRBD2 (6 bases). Germline V gene lookup returns CDR1 DFQATT and CDR2 SNEGSKA (reference sequence). The CDR3 extends over 14 amino acids.

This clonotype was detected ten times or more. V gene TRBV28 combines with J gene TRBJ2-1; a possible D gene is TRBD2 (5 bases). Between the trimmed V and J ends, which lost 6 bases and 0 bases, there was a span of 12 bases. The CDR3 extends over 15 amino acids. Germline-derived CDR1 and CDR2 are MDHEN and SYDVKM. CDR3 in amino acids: CASSPRLASYNEQFF. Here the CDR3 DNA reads TGTGCCAGCAGCCCGCGGCTAGCCTCCTACAATGAGCAGTTCTTC.

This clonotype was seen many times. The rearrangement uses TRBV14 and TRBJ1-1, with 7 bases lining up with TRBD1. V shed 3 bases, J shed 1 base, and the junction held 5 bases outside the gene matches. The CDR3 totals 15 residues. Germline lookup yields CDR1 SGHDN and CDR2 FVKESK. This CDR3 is CASSQRTGRNTEAFF. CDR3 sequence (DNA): TGTGCCAGCAGCCAGAGGACAGGACGGAACACTGAAGCTTTCTTT.